These 12 T cell receptor beta chains originate from one sample sequenced in a study of identical twins. TCRdb independently ran MiXCR on the 5' RACE reads; one entry per CDR3 protein. The table lists some 460,000 distinct CDR3 sequences, 14% of them singletons, with around 0.52% in the top ten. The same data also went into a second study, on yellow fever vaccine responses in identical twins.

Sample: CD4+ T cells sorted from blood. Receptors originate from a woman aged 18-29 years in good health.

The V and J genes are TRBV3-1 and TRBJ2-2; 8 positions agree with TRBD2. The CDR3 loop spans 18 amino acids. Trimming removed 0 bases from V and 2 bases from J; junction bases left unmatched: 8. Per germline, CDR1 LGHDT and CDR2 YNNKEL (reference sequence). CDR3 amino acids: CASSQDWPGGANTGELFF. The CDR3, as DNA: TGTGCCAGCAGCCAAGATTGGCCCGGGGGGGCCAACACCGGGGAGCTGTTTTTT.

The rearrangement joins TRBV4-3 to TRBJ2-5; 10 positions agree with TRBD2. Germline V CDR1 and CDR2: LGHNA, YSLEER. This CDR3 comprises 16 residues. J was trimmed by 0 bases and V by 4 bases; bases with no gene match: 5. The CDR3 loop reads CASSRQLAGHQETQYF. DNA of the CDR3: TGCGCCAGCAGCCGGCAACTAGCGGGGCACCAAGAGACCCAGTACTTC.

This clonotype was observed a handful of times. The J gene is TRBJ2-3, the V gene TRBV3-1, with D unresolved. CDR1 is LGHDT, CDR2 YNNKEL, per germline (reference sequence). Trimming took off 1 base at V and 6 bases at J, with 11 bases between the two ends. This CDR3 is 14 amino acids long. CDR3 sequence: CASSQAGASDTQYF. The CDR3 bases are TGTGCCAGCAGCCAAGCTGGCGCCAGCGATACGCAGTATTTT.

The rearrangement links TRBV6-1 to TRBJ2-2; D is possibly TRBD2 (5 bases). This CDR3 spans 16 amino acids. The germline CDR1 and CDR2 sequences are MNHNS and SASEGT. V lost 7 bases, J lost 4 bases, and 19 bases lay in between. The CDR3 region has the DNA TGTGCCAGCAAACCCGAGACTATCCTAGCCACCGGGGAGCTGTTTTTT. Translated: CASKPETILATGELFF.

This clonotype was recorded a few times. The chain links TRBV5-1 to TRBJ2-3; 10 bases are shared with TRBD2. The CDR3 runs 15 residues. V was pared by 2 bases and J by 7 bases, with 7 bases of the junction left unmatched. The germline V gene encodes CDR1 SGHRS and CDR2 YFSETQ. The CDR3 DNA is TGCGCCAGCAGCTTCCTAGCGGGAGTAGAAAATACGCAGTATTTT. It codes for CASSFLAGVENTQYF.

The V and J genes are TRBV7-8 and TRBJ2-3, with D perhaps matching TRBD1 (5 bases). Trimming left V 5 bases short and J 7 bases short, with 16 bases between. This CDR3 is built from 14 residues. Germline CDR1 SGHVS, CDR2 FQNEAQ. This CDR3 is CASSIRTGYNTQYF. The CDR3 bases are TGTGCCAGCAGCATACGTACAGGATACAATACGCAGTATTTT.

This chain connects TRBV28 to TRBJ2-3; possibly TRBD1 for D (6 bases). The germline CDR1 and CDR2 sequences are MDHEN and SYDVKM. The CDR3 has 13 amino acids. V lost 6 bases and J lost 5, with 12 bases in between. The CDR3 sequence: CASSNVGGDTQYF. For the CDR3, the DNA is TGTGCCAGCAGCAACGTAGGGGGAGATACGCAGTATTTT.

This clonotype was counted a few times. The V and J genes are TRBV9 and TRBJ1-2; no clear D gene. The CDR3 has 12 residues. Per the germline V gene, CDR1 is SGDLS and CDR2 is YYNGEE. Trimming pared 2 bases from V and 2 bases from J, leaving 4 bases between. CDR3 protein: CASSVSNYGYTF. The CDR3 bases are TGTGCCAGCAGCGTTTCGAACTATGGCTACACCTTC. Full variable domain (missing parts from reference TRBV9 and TRBJ1-2): DSGVTQTPKHLITATGQRVTLRCSPRSGDLSVYWYQQSLDQGLQFLIQYYNGEERAKGNILERFSAQQFPDLHSELNLSSLELGDSALYFCASSVSNYGYTFGSGTRLTVV.

This chain links TRBV7-9 with TRBJ2-1; D may be TRBD1 or TRBD2 (5 bases each). V lost 3 bases and J 4 bases, leaving 19 bases between the germline ends. The CDR3 totals 17 residues. Germline values: CDR1 SEHNR, CDR2 FQNEAQ (reference sequence). The CDR3, as DNA: TGTGCCAGCAGCTTCCTCGGGGCACTCTCAGGATACAATGAGCAGTTCTTC. Protein: CASSFLGALSGYNEQFF.

V usage is TRBV28 and J usage is TRBJ2-7, with 9 nucleotides matching TRBD2. Looked up from germline, CDR1 is MDHEN and CDR2 is SYDVKM. V gave up 1 base and J gave up 3 bases; unmatched junction bases: 4. The CDR3 spans 15 residues. The CDR3 DNA reads TGTGCCAGCAGTTTATCGGTAGCGGGAGACTACGAGCAGTACTTC. Translated: CASSLSVAGDYEQYF.

The CDR3 loop is CSPLDLETQYF. The CDR3 DNA reads as TGCAGTCCGCTTGATTTGGAGACCCAGTACTTC. This chain connects TRBV20-1 to TRBJ2-5; D not certain. Per the germline V gene, CDR1 is DFQATT and CDR2 is SNEGSKA (reference sequence). The CDR3 loop spans 11 amino acids. Trimming stripped 8 bases from V and 5 bases from J, with 12 bases between.

The rearrangement links TRBV18 to TRBJ2-7; D unresolved. With 3 bases removed from V and 7 bases from J, the gap between germline ends came to 10 bases. This CDR3 is 12 amino acids long. CDR1 and CDR2 from the germline V gene are KGHSH and LQKENI. CDR3 bases: TGTGCCAGCTCACCCCTTGGCCGGGAGCAGTACTTC. This gives the protein CASSPLGREQYF.